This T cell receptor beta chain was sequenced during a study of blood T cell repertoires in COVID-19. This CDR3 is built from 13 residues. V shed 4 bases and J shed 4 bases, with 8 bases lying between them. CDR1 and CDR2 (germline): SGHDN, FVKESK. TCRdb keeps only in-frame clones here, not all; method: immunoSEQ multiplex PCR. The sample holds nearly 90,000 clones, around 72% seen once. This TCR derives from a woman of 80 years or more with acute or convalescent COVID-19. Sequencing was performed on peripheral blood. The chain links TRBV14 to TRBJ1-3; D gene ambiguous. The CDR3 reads CASSPPFGNTIYF. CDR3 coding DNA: TGTGCCAGCAGCCCCCCTTTCGGAAACACCATATATTTT.